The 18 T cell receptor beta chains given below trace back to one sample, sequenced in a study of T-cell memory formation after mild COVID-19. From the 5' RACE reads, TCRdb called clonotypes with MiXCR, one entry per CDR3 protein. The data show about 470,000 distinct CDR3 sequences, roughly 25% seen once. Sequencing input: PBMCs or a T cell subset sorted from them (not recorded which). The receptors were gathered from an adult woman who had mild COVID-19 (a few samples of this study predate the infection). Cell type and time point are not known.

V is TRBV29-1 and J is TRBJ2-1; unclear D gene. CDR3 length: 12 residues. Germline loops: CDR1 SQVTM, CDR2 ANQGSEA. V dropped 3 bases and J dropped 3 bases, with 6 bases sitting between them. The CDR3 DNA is TGCAGCGTTGAGGCGATCTACAATGAGCAGTTCTTC. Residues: CSVEAIYNEQFF.

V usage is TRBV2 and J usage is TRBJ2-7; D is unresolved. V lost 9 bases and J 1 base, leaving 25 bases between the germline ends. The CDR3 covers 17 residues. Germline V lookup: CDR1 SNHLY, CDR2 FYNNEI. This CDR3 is CASSPGSLRPLSYEQYF. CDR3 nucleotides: TGTGCCAGTTCCCCGGGCTCCCTCAGACCCCTTTCCTACGAGCAGTACTTC.

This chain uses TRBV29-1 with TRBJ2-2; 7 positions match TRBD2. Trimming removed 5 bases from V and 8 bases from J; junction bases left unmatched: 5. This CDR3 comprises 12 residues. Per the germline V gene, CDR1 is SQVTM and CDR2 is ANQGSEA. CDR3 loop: CSVREGSGELFF. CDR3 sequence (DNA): TGCAGCGTTAGGGAGGGATCTGGGGAGCTGTTTTTT.

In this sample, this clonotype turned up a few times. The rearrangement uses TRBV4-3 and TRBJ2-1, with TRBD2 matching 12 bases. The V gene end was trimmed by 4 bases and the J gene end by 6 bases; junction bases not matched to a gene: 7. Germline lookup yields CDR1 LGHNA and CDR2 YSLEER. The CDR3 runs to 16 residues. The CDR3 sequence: CASSLNPGLAGNEQFF. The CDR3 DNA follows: TGCGCCAGCAGCCTAAATCCGGGACTAGCGGGCAATGAGCAGTTCTTC.

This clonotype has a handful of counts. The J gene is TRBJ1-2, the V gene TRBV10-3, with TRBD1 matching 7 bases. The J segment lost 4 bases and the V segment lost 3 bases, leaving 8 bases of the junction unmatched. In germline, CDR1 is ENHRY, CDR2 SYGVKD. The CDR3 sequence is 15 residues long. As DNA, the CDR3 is TGTGCCATCAGTGACGGACAGGTATCGGGCTATGGCTACACCTTC. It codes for CAISDGQVSGYGYTF.

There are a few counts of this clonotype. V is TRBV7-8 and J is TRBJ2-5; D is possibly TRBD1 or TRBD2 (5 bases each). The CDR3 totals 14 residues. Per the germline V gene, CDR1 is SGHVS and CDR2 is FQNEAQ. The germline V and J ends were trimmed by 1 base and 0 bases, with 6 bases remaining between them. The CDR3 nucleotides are TGTGCCAGCAGCTTAGGAGGGGACCAAGAGACCCAGTACTTC. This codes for CASSLGGDQETQYF. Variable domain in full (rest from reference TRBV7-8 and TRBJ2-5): GAGVSQSPRYKVAKRGQDVALRCDPISGHVSLFWYQQALGQGPEFLTYFQNEAQLDKSGLPSDRFFAERPEGSVSTLKIQRTQQEDSAVYLCASSLGGDQETQYFGPGTRLLVL.

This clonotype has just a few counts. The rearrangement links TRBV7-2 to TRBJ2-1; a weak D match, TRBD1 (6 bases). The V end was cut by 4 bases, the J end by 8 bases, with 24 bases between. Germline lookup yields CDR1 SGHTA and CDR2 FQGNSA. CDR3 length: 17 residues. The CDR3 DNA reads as TGTGCCAGCAGCTACCCGACAGGCGCCCCAAGAAATGATGAGCAGTTCTTC. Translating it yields CASSYPTGAPRNDEQFF.

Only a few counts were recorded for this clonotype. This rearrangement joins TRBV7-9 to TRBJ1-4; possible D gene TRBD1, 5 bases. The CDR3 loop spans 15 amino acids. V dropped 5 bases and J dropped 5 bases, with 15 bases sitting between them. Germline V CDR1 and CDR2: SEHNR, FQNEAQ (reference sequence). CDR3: CASSGDGGPNEKLFF. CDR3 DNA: TGTGCCAGCAGCGGGGACGGGGGACCGAATGAAAAACTGTTTTTT.

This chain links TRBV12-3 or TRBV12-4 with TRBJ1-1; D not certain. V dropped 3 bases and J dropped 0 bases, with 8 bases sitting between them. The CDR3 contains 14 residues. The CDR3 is CASSFGQMNTEAFF. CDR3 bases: TGTGCCAGCAGTTTCGGCCAAATGAACACTGAAGCTTTCTTT.

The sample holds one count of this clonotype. CDR3 DNA: TGTGCCAGCAAGACGGGTACCTACGAGCAGTACTTC. Its protein product is CASKTGTYEQYF. The chain recombines TRBV6-5 with TRBJ2-7; no reliable D call. There are 12 residues in the CDR3. The germline gives CDR1 MNHEY, CDR2 SVGAGI. V was shortened by 7 bases and J by 2 bases, with 9 bases between the two germline ends.

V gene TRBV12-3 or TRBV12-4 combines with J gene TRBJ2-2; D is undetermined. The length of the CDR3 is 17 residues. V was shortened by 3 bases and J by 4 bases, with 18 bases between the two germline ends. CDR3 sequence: CASSFSVGLVSTGELFF. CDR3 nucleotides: TGTGCCAGCAGTTTCAGCGTTGGTCTGGTTAGCACCGGGGAGCTGTTTTTT.

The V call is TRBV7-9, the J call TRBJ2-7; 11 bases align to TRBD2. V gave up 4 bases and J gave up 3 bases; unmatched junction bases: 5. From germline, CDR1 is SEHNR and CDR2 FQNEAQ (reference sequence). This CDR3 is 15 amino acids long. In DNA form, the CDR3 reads TGTGCCAGCAGCTCCGAGACTAGCGGGGACTACGAGCAGTACTTC. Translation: CASSSETSGDYEQYF.

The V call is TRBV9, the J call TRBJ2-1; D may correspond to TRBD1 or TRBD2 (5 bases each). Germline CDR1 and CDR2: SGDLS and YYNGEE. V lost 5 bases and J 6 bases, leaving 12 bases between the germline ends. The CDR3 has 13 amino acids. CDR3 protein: CASSGLGPNEQFF. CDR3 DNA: TGTGCCAGCAGTGGACTGGGGCCCAATGAGCAGTTCTTC.

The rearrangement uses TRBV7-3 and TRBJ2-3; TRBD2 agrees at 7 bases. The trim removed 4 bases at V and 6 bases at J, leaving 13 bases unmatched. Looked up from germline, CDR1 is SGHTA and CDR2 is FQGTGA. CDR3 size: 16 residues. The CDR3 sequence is CASSWGSGLEEDTQYF. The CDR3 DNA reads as TGTGCCAGCAGCTGGGGTAGCGGGTTAGAAGAGGATACGCAGTATTTT.

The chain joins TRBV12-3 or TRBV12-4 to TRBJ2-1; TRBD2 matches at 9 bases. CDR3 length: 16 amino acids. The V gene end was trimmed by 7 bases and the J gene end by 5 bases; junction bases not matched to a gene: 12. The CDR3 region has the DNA TGTGCCAGCACCTACCTCGGGACTAGCCAAAACAATGAGCAGTTCTTC. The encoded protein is CASTYLGTSQNNEQFF.

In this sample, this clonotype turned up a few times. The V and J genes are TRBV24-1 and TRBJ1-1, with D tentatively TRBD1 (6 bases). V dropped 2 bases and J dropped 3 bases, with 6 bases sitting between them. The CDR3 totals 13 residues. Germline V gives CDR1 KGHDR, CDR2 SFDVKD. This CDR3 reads CATSDYRDTEAFF. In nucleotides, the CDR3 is TGTGCCACCAGTGATTACAGGGACACTGAAGCTTTCTTT.

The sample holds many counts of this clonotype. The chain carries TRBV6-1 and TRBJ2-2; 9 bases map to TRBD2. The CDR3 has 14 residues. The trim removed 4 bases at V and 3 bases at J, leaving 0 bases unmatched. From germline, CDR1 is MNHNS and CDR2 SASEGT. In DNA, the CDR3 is TGTGCCAGCAGTGGACTAGCGGACACCGGGGAGCTGTTTTTT. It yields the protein CASSGLADTGELFF.

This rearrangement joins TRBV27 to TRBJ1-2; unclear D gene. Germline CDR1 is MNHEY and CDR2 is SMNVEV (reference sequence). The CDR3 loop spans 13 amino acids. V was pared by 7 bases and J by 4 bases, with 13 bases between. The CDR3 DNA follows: TGTGCCAGCACCGGTGAGGGTGGCTATGGCTACACCTTC. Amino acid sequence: CASTGEGGYGYTF.